This T cell receptor (beta chain) originates from a study of siplizumab effects on memory and regulatory T cells. In the case of this clone: Its antigen is unidentified.

The method was immunoSEQ multiplex PCR; TCRdb's version includes in-frame clones alone and lacks a portion of them. The data contain about 50,000 clones, roughly 87% of them singletons. The germline V gene has CDR1 MNHEY and CDR2 SMNVEV (reference sequence). V was trimmed by 5 bases and J by 3 bases, leaving 14 bases between them. The CDR3 sequence is 14 residues long. Study-level results: In roughly 80-95% of proliferating CD4+ or CD8+ clones, a naive or memory phenotype could not be assigned. Unstimulated subsets were the mapping target of only a minor fraction of alloreactive clones.

This receptor was obtained from a human donor in good health. The material sequenced was naive CD8+ T cells sorted from blood. V and J are TRBV27 and TRBJ2-7; D might be TRBD2 (5 bases). Here the CDR3 reads CASSPSPGFYEQYF. CDR3 nucleotide sequence: TGTGCCAGCAGTCCTTCCCCGGGATTCTACGAGCAGTACTTC.